Below, 2 T cell receptor beta chains from the same sample are listed, as sequenced in a study of T cells in Graves' hyperthyroidism and ophthalmopathy. Amplification of TCR beta CDR3 regions was performed using RNA transcripts as template. The HTBI primer set drove a first-round RT-PCR of the TCR CDR3. Each CDR3 protein is one row after TCRdb ran MiXCR on the multiplex PCR reads. The sample includes 300,000 to 500,000 distinct CDR3 sequences, 14% to 15% of them seen just once. The sequencing input was blood. These receptors all stem from a woman younger than 45 with Graves' hyperthyroidism.

This clonotype was seen a few times. The genes are TRBV2 and TRBJ2-7; 7 bases line up with TRBD1. The CDR3 extends over 15 amino acids. The V and J ends lost 5 bases and 3 bases, in that order; junction bases with no gene match: 10. Per the germline V gene, CDR1 is SNHLY and CDR2 is FYNNEI. CDR3 loop: CASSLQPGGIYEQYF. In nucleotides, the CDR3 is TGTGCCAGCAGTCTCCAACCAGGGGGAATCTACGAGCAGTACTTC. Looking up the rest from reference TRBV2 and TRBJ2-7 gives the full variable domain: EPEVTQTPSHQVTQMGQEVILRCVPISNHLYFYWYRQILGQKVEFLVSFYNNEISEKSEIFDDQFSVERPDGSNFTLKIRSTKLEDSAMYFCASSLQPGGIYEQYFGPGTRLTVT.

The chain couples TRBV14 to TRBJ1-2, with 9 bases lining up with TRBD1. The junction had 6 bases not matched to a gene; V was cut back by 0 bases and J by 4 bases. Germline values: CDR1 SGHDN, CDR2 FVKESK. This CDR3 has 16 residues. CDR3 in DNA: TGTGCCAGCAGCCAAGATGGGACAGGGCGCGGCTATGGCTACACCTTC. It translates to CASSQDGTGRGYGYTF.